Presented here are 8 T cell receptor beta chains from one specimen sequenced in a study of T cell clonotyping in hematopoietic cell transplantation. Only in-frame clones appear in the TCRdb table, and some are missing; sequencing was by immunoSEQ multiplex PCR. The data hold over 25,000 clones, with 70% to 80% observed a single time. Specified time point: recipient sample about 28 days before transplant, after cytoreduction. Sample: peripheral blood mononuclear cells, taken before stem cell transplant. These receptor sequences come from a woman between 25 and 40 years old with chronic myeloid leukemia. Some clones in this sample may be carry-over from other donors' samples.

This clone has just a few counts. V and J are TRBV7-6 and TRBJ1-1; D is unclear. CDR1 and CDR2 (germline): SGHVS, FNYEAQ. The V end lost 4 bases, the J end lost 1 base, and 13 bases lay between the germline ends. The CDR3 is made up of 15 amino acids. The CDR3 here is CASSSQPDRNTEAFF. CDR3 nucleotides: TGTGCCAGCAGCTCCCAACCGGATAGGAACACTGAAGCTTTCTTT. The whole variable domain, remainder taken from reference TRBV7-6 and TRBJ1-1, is GAGVSQSPRYKVTKRGQDVALRCDPISGHVSLYWYRQALGQGPEFLTYFNYEAQQDKSGLPNDRFSAERPEGSISTLTIQRTEQRDSAMYRCASSSQPDRNTEAFFGQGTRLTVV.

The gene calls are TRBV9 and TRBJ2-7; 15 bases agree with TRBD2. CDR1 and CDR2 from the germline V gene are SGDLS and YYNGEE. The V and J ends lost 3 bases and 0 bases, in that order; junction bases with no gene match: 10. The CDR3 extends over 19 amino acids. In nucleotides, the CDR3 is TGTGCCAGCAGCGGGCGACCGGGACTAGCGGGGGGTTCCTCCTACGAGCAGTACTTC. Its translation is CASSGRPGLAGGSSYEQYF.

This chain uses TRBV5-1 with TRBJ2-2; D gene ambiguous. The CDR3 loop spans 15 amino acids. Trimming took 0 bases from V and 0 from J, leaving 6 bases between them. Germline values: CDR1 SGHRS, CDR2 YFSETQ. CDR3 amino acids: CASSLATSNTGELFF. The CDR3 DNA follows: TGCGCCAGCAGCTTGGCCACCTCGAACACCGGGGAGCTGTTTTTT.

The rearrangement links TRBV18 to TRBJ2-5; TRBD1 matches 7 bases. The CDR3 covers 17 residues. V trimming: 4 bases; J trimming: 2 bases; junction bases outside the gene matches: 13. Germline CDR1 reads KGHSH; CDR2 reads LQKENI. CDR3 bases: TGTGCCAGCTCACTAAGAGCCCTCCGGGACAGACAAGAGACCCAGTACTTC. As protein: CASSLRALRDRQETQYF.

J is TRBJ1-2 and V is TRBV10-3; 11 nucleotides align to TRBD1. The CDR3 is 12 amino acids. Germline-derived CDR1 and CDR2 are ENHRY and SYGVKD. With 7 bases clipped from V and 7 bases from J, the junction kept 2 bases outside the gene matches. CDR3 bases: TGTGCCATCAAGGGGACAGGGGGTGGCTACACCTTC. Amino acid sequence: CAIKGTGGGYTF.

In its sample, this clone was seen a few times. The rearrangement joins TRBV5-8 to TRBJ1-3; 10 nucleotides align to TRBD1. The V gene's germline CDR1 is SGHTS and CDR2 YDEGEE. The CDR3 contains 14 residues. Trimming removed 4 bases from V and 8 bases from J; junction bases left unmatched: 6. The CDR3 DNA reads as TGTGCCAGCAGCATAGGACAGGGGGGAGACACCATATATTTT. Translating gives CASSIGQGGDTIYF.

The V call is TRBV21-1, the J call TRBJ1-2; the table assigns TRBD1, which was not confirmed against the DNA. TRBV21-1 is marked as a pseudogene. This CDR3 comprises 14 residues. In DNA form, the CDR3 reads TGTGCCAGCAGCAGAGGACAGGAAGGCTATGGCTACACCTTC. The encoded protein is CASSRGQEGYGYTF.

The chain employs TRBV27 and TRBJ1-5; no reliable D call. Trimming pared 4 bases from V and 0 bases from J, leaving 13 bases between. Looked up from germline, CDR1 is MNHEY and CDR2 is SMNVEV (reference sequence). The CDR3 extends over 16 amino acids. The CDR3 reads CASSSLKFDSNQPQHF. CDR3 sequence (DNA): TGTGCCAGCAGTTCGTTAAAGTTTGATAGCAATCAGCCCCAGCATTTT.